The 19 T cell receptor beta chains below come from one sample, sequenced in a study of PD-1 blockade in classical Hodgkin lymphoma. Produced via immunoSEQ multiplex PCR; TCRdb's table is partial and in-frame only. Of about 39,000 clones detected, around 80% appear once; the ten largest clones hold around 37%. Time point defined: cycle 4 day 1 (C4D1), after less than 7 weeks of nivolumab. Each and every patient relapsed after autologous stem cell transplantation, and patients got differing brentuximab vedotin exposure. The source material was peripheral blood mononuclear cells (PBMCs), sampled before the fourth cycle of nivolumab. The receptor set was obtained from a human donor with classical Hodgkin lymphoma.

This clone was counted only a few times. The chain links TRBV5-4 to TRBJ2-1; D perhaps matches TRBD1 (6 bases). Germline CDR1 is SGHNT and CDR2 is YYREEE (reference sequence). There are 15 residues in the CDR3. The germline V and J ends were trimmed by 4 bases and 5 bases, with 16 bases remaining between them. The DNA of the CDR3 is TGTGCCAGCAGCACGAAAGGGGGACCCAACAATGAGCAGTTCTTC. Translated, it gives CASSTKGGPNNEQFF.

The chain employs TRBV4-1 and TRBJ2-7; the D is unclear. This CDR3 is built from 13 residues. Looked up from germline, CDR1 is MGHRA and CDR2 is YSYEKL. Trimming pared 0 bases from V and 3 bases from J, leaving 6 bases between. CDR3 coding DNA: TGCGCCAGCAGCCAAGATTTCAGCTACGAGCAGTACTTC. This sequence encodes CASSQDFSYEQYF.

The rearrangement joins TRBV11-3 to TRBJ2-3, with D uncertain. Trimming shortened V by 2 bases and J by 2 bases, and 5 bases separated the two germline ends. The CDR3 contains 13 residues. The germline V gene encodes CDR1 SGHNT and CDR2 YENEEA. In nucleotides, the CDR3 is TGTGCCAGCAGCTTAAGGGCCACAGATACGCAGTATTTT. It is translated as CASSLRATDTQYF.

The gene calls are TRBV7-2 and TRBJ1-1, with a weak D call TRBD1 (6 bases). Germline lookup yields CDR1 SGHTA and CDR2 FQGNSA. V lost 6 bases, J lost 2 bases, and 10 bases lay in between. The CDR3 consists of 13 residues. CDR3 nucleotides: TGTGCCAGCAGTGAGGGGGTCAACACTGAAGCTTTCTTT. Translation gives CASSEGVNTEAFF.

The CDR3 reads CASSASGDNYGYTF. DNA of the CDR3: TGTGCCAGCAGCGCCTCGGGGGACAACTATGGCTACACCTTC. The chain links TRBV9 to TRBJ1-2; D is perhaps TRBD1 (5 bases). The germline CDR1 and CDR2 sequences are SGDLS and YYNGEE. The CDR3 spans 14 residues. V was shortened by 3 bases and J by 2 bases, with 11 bases between the two germline ends. Drawing the rest from reference TRBV9 and TRBJ1-2, the complete variable domain is DSGVTQTPKHLITATGQRVTLRCSPRSGDLSVYWYQQSLDQGLQFLIQYYNGEERAKGNILERFSAQQFPDLHSELNLSSLELGDSALYFCASSASGDNYGYTFGSGTRLTVV.

V and J are TRBV30 and TRBJ1-4; maybe TRBD1 (5 bases). Germline-derived CDR1 and CDR2 are GTSNPN and SVGIG (reference sequence). The CDR3 spans 15 residues. Trimming stripped 0 bases from V and 5 bases from J, with 13 bases between. CDR3 sequence (DNA): TGTGCCTGGAGTGTACGGGGGACGGGGAATGAAAAACTGTTTTTT. It specifies CAWSVRGTGNEKLFF.

V gene TRBV28 combines with J gene TRBJ1-3; possibly TRBD1 for D (5 bases). Germline V CDR1 and CDR2: MDHEN, SYDVKM. Trimming took 6 bases from V and 1 from J, leaving 16 bases between them. The CDR3 is 16 residues long. This CDR3 is CASSMGGGQSGNTIYF. CDR3 bases: TGTGCCAGCAGCATGGGGGGAGGGCAGTCTGGAAACACCATATATTTT.

The rearrangement uses TRBV6-5 and TRBJ2-1, with 7 bases that match TRBD2. The V gene's germline CDR1 is MNHEY and CDR2 SVGAGI. CDR3 length: 14 amino acids. Germline trimming cut 0 bases from V and 9 bases from J; bases unmatched to any gene: 5. The DNA for the CDR3 is TGTGCCAGCAGTTACTCGCTAGCGGAGGGTGAGCAGTTCTTC. Translating gives CASSYSLAEGEQFF.

With respect to this clone: Other DNA sequences from this sample encode an identical CDR3 as well. This chain links TRBV5-5 with TRBJ1-3; weak D call: TRBD1 (6 bases). Germline CDR1 reads SGHKS; CDR2 reads YYEKEE (reference sequence). This CDR3 has 14 amino acids. Between the trimmed V and J ends, which lost 2 bases and 4 bases, there was a span of 10 bases. This chain's CDR3 is CASSLWGAGNTIYF. CDR3 DNA: TGTGCCAGCAGCTTATGGGGGGCAGGAAACACCATATATTTT.

With regard to this clone: A junction end diverges from the germline sequence, so it may reflect a read error. The rearrangement uses TRBV4-3 and TRBJ2-7, with D maybe TRBD2 (5 bases). CDR3 size: 13 residues. Germline V lookup: CDR1 LGHNA, CDR2 YSLEER. CDR3 nucleotides: TGCGCCAGCAGCCAAGGCGTCGACTACGAACAGTACTTC. Residues: CASSQGVDYEQYF.

In this sample, this clone turned up a few times. The chain is built from TRBV7-9 and TRBJ2-7; D might be TRBD2 (6 bases). The CDR3 extends over 16 amino acids. Germline CDR1 is SEHNR and CDR2 is FQNEAQ (reference sequence). V lost 1 base and J 1 base, leaving 14 bases between the germline ends. The CDR3 region has the DNA TGTGCCAGCAGCTTAGGGGGGGACGTTACGTCCTACGAGCAGTACTTC. Protein product: CASSLGGDVTSYEQYF. Full variable domain (missing parts from reference TRBV7-9 and TRBJ2-7): DTGVSQNPRHKITKRGQNVTFRCDPISEHNRLYWYRQTLGQGPEFLTYFQNEAQLEKSRLLSDRFSAERPKGSFSTLEIQRTEQGDSAMYLCASSLGGDVTSYEQYFGPGTRLTVT.

V is TRBV30 and J is TRBJ1-4; 8 bases are a match to TRBD1. Trimming took 5 bases from V and 4 from J; bases not matched to a gene: 3. CDR3 length equals 13 residues. Germline V gene lookup returns CDR1 GTSNPN and CDR2 SVGIG (reference sequence). CDR3 bases: TGTGCCTGGCGGGGACAGGTTAATGAAAAACTGTTTTTT. This translates into CAWRGQVNEKLFF.

The chain combines TRBV6-6 with TRBJ1-1; D remains ambiguous. CDR1 MNHNY and CDR2 SVGAGI come from the germline V gene (reference sequence). Trimming removed 6 bases from V and 1 base from J, with 6 bases in between. The CDR3 is made up of 12 amino acids. The CDR3 spells CASSGPNTEAFF. The CDR3 DNA is TGTGCCAGCAGCGGTCCGAACACTGAAGCTTTCTTT.

The chain links TRBV11-3 to TRBJ2-5, with D possibly called TRBD1 or TRBD2 (5 bases each). The CDR3 contains 14 residues. Trimming removed 5 bases at V and 1 base at J, with 11 bases between. The germline V gene has CDR1 SGHNT and CDR2 YENEEA. The chain's CDR3 is CASSPPGTQETQYF. The CDR3 DNA is TGTGCCAGCAGCCCCCCTGGGACCCAAGAGACCCAGTACTTC.

V usage is TRBV29-1 and J usage is TRBJ2-3; 7 nucleotides agree with TRBD1. The V segment lost 1 base and the J segment 3 bases; nucleotides outside the gene matches: 4. The germline gives CDR1 SQVTM, CDR2 ANQGSEA. The CDR3 extends over 14 amino acids. The CDR3 spells CSVEAVTGTDTQYF. CDR3 coding DNA: TGCAGCGTTGAAGCCGTGACAGGGACAGATACGCAGTATTTT.

This clone was counted a single time. This sequence joins TRBV14 and TRBJ2-1; the match to TRBD2 covers 11 bases. With 2 bases clipped from V and 10 bases from J, the junction kept 10 bases outside the gene matches. Germline V gene lookup returns CDR1 SGHDN and CDR2 FVKESK. The CDR3 covers 16 residues. This chain's CDR3 is CASSQLRTSGGGEQFF. CDR3 sequence (DNA): TGTGCCAGCAGCCAATTAAGAACTAGCGGGGGAGGAGAGCAGTTCTTC.

CDR3: CASSSQQGPLGGYTF. In nucleotides, the CDR3 is TGTGCCAGCAGCTCCCAACAGGGCCCCTTGGGAGGCTACACCTTC. V is TRBV7-3 and J is TRBJ1-2; D is possibly TRBD1 (6 bases). Trimming stripped 4 bases from V and 8 bases from J, with 20 bases between. Germline CDR1 and CDR2: SGHTA and FQGTGA. The CDR3 consists of 15 residues.

J is TRBJ1-2 and V is TRBV10-3; D call uncertain. The germline V and J ends were trimmed by 6 bases and 1 base, with 12 bases remaining between them. This CDR3 has 14 residues. Germline CDR1 is ENHRY and CDR2 is SYGVKD. CDR3 sequence: CAIRGTALNYGYTF. In DNA, the CDR3 is TGTGCCATCAGGGGCACAGCCCTTAACTATGGCTACACCTTC.

The V and J genes are TRBV6-1 and TRBJ2-7, with D tentatively TRBD1 (5 bases). The V end was cut by 4 bases, the J end by 5 bases, with 21 bases between. The CDR3 covers 16 residues. Germline V gives CDR1 MNHNS, CDR2 SASEGT. The CDR3 region has the DNA TGTGCCAGCAGTGCTTCCCCGATTCAGGGATGGAACGAGCAGTACTTC. It encodes CASSASPIQGWNEQYF.